This T cell receptor beta chain was identified in a study of beta chain features in type 1 diabetes. Findings and limits, study-wide: For Type 1 diabetes patients, all four CD4+ subsets carried TCRB CDR3s that were moderately but significantly shorter.

Concerning this clone: Its antigen is currently unknown.

Every donor had blood drawn once into heparin, 100 to 150 mL on average. Cells sorted by CD45RO/CCR7/CD25/CD127/CD95/CD27 comprised CD4+ naive, central memory, regulatory and stem cell-like memory cells. The CDR3 extends over 16 amino acids. CDR1 SGDLS and CDR2 YYNGEE come from the germline V gene. V was clipped by 0 bases and J by 2 bases; unmatched bases: 4. Isolated RNA was reverse transcribed in full, so expressed TCRB transcripts were sequenced. Several million reads were obtained on average from naive, central memory and regulatory T cell samples. TCRdb's copy holds only in-frame clones and misses some; the assay was immunoSEQ multiplex PCR. The table shows almost 350,000 clones, with 20% occurring only once.

The TCR was taken from a woman aged 18 to 35 in good health. The specimen was naive CD4+ T cells from blood. The rearrangement links TRBV9 to TRBJ2-3; 9 bases are shared with TRBD2. This CDR3 is CASSVGQREATDTQYF. CDR3 in DNA: TGTGCCAGCAGCGTAGGACAGCGGGAGGCCACAGATACGCAGTATTTT.